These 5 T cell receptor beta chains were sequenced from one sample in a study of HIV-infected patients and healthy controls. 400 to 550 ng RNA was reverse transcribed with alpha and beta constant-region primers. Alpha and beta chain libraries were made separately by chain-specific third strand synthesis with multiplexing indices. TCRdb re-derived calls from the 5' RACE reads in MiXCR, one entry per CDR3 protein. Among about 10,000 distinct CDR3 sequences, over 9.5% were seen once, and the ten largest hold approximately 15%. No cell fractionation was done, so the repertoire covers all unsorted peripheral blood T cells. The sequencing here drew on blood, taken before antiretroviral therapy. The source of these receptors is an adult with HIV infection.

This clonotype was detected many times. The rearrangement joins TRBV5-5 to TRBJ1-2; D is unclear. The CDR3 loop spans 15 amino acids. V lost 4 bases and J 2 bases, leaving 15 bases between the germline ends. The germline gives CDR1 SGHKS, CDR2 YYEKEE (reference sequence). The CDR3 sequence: CASSPQRWANYGYTF. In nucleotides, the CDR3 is TGTGCCAGCAGCCCGCAGCGTTGGGCCAACTATGGCTACACCTTC.

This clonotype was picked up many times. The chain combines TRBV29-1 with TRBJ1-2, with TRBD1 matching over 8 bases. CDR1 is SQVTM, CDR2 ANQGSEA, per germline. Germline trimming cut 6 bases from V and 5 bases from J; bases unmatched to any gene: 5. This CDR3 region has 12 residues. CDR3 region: CSVETGGYGYTF. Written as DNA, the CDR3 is TGCAGCGTCGAAACAGGGGGGTATGGCTACACCTTC.

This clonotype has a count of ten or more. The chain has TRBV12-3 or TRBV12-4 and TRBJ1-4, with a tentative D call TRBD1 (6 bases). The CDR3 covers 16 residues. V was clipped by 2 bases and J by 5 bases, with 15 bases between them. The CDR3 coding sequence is TGTGCCAGCAGTTTAAGCTCACAGGGAAGGAATGAAAAACTGTTTTTT. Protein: CASSLSSQGRNEKLFF.

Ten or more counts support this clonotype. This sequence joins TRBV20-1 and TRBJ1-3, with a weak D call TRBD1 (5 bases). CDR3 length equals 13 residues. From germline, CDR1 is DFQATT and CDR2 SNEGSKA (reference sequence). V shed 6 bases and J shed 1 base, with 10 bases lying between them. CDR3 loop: CSASRGSGNTIYF. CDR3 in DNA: TGCAGTGCATCAAGGGGATCTGGAAACACCATATATTTT.

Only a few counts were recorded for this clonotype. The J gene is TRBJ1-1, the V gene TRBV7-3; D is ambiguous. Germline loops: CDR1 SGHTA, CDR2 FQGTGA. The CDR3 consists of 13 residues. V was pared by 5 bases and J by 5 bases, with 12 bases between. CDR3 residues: CASSKSTLTEAFF. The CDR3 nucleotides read TGTGCCAGCAGCAAGTCTACTTTGACTGAAGCTTTCTTT.